This is a list of T cell receptor beta chains from one sample in a study of cytomegalovirus exposure and HLA in healthy donors. Assay: immunoSEQ multiplex PCR; the TCRdb copy retains only in-frame clones and omits some. This sample has approximately 180,000 clones, with over 70% found just once. Sample: PBMCs. These receptors were taken from a woman aged 25-40 years in good health and CMV-seropositive. Both conserved end residues are part of each CDR3. The order of the fields is V gene, J gene, D gene, clone size, CDR3 DNA, CDR3 protein. D genes are given only for firm matches. Clone size, where shown, is once, few, many, or a class for clones that have expanded.

>TRBV30|TRBJ2-7|TRBD1|.
TGTGCCTGGAGTGTATTGGACAGGGCATCCGAGCAGTACTTC
CAWSVLDRASEQYF
>TRBV5-6|TRBJ1-1|.|.
TGTGCCAGCAGCTTGGCTCCTCGGGGGAAGGCTGAAGCTTTCTTT
CASSLAPRGKAEAFF
>TRBV10-3|TRBJ2-3|TRBD2|.
TGTGCCACGGGCAGACTAGCGGGAGGGGGCCCGGATACGCAGTATTTT
CATGRLAGGGPDTQYF
>TRBV29-1|TRBJ2-6|.|once
TGCAGCGTTGAATTGTTGACAGGCCCCTCTGGGGCCAACGTCCTGACTTTC
CSVELLTGPSGANVLTF
>TRBV2|TRBJ1-2|TRBD1|.
TGTGCCAGCAGTCCATTGCGGACAGGCTTAAACTATGGCTACACCTTC
CASSPLRTGLNYGYTF
>TRBV19|TRBJ2-3|.|few
TGTGCCAGTAGTCAGAGCGGGTACACAGATACGCAGTATTTT
CASSQSGYTDTQYF
>TRBV5-1|TRBJ2-4|.|.
TGCGCCAGCAGCCCGGGACTGGGGGACATTCAGTACTTC
CASSPGLGDIQYF
>TRBV30|TRBJ2-3|TRBD2|once
TGTGCCTGGATCCGGACTAGCGGGAGAACAGATACGCAGTATTTT
CAWIRTSGRTDTQYF
>TRBV28|TRBJ2-7|.|.
TGTGCCAGCAGTTCCTTAGGCCGGGACGAGCAGTACTTC
CASSSLGRDEQYF
>TRBV4-1|TRBJ2-3|TRBD1|.
TGCGCCAGCAGCCAAGTGGGGACAGGGGACCCAGATACGCAGTATTTT
CASSQVGTGDPDTQYF
>TRBV2|TRBJ2-3|TRBD2|.
TGTGCCAGCAGTGTTAGCGGGAGGGAGGCAGATACGCAGTATTTT
CASSVSGREADTQYF
>TRBV29-1|TRBJ2-7|TRBD1|.
TGCAGCGTTTCCGGGACAGGGCCTTACGAGCAGTACTTC
CSVSGTGPYEQYF
>TRBV27|TRBJ2-7|.|.
TGTGCCAGCAGTTTGGTAGCGAGCTCGGACGAGCAGTACTTC
CASSLVASSDEQYF
>TRBV7-2|TRBJ1-4|.|.
TGTGCCAGCAGCCTATACAGGGATGAAAAACTGTTTTTT
CASSLYRDEKLFF
>TRBV7-8|TRBJ1-5|.|.
TGTGCCAGCAGCTTAGACGGACTAAGCAATCAGCCCCAGCATTTT
CASSLDGLSNQPQHF
>TRBV28|TRBJ2-1|TRBD2|.
TGTGCCAGCAGTTTAGATCCTGGGACTAGCGGGAGGGGGAATGAGCAGTTCTTC
CASSLDPGTSGRGNEQFF
>TRBV5-1|TRBJ1-1|TRBD1|.
TGCGCCAGCAGCTTCGGACAGGGTAACACTGAAGCTTTCTTT
CASSFGQGNTEAFF
>TRBV6-1|TRBJ2-2|TRBD1|.
TGTGCCAGCAGTGAAGGGACAGGGGATCCGGCCGGGGAGCTGTTTTTT
CASSEGTGDPAGELFF
>TRBV28|TRBJ1-3|.|.
TGTGCCAGCAGTTTGGGGGGACTACGCGGAAACACCATATATTTT
CASSLGGLRGNTIYF
>TRBV9|TRBJ2-2|.|.
TGTGCCAGCAGCGTAGACAGGAGGAACACCGGGGAGCTGTTTTTT
CASSVDRRNTGELFF
>TRBV15|TRBJ1-2|TRBD1|few
TGTGCCACCAGCAGAGGAAGACAGGGGGTAGGGTATGGCTACACCTTC
CATSRGRQGVGYGYTF
>TRBV28|TRBJ2-2|TRBD2|.
TGTGCCAGCAAGACTAGCGGGAGTGTGAACACCGGGGAGCTGTTTTTT
CASKTSGSVNTGELFF
>TRBV6-5|TRBJ2-1|.|.
TGTGCCAGCAGTTACGGGCATGAGCAGTTCTTC
CASSYGHEQFF
>TRBV6-6|TRBJ1-1|.|.
TGTGCCAGCAGCCTATCAGGTAACACTGAAGCTTTCTTT
CASSLSGNTEAFF
>TRBV28|TRBJ1-2|TRBD1|.
TGTGCCAGCAGTTTACAAGGGGGCCGGGATGGCTACACCTTC
CASSLQGGRDGYTF
>TRBV14|TRBJ2-3|.|.
TGTGCCAGCAGCCAAGTGAGAGATACGCAGTATTTT
CASSQVRDTQYF
>TRBV28|TRBJ1-5|TRBD1|.
TGTGCCAGCAGTGTACTACCCGGGACAGGGAATAGCAATCAGCCCCAGCATTTT
CASSVLPGTGNSNQPQHF
>TRBV7-2|TRBJ1-2|.|.
TGTGCCAGCAGCTTAGGGCAGGGCTATGGCTACACCTTC
CASSLGQGYGYTF
>TRBV14|TRBJ1-2|.|.
TGTGCCAGCAGCCAAAAAGGCTTGAGGGGAGGACATGGCTACACCTTC
CASSQKGLRGGHGYTF
>TRBV6-6|TRBJ2-7|.|.
TGTGCCAGCAGTTACAGCTTCAGGGATGAGCAGTACTTC
CASSYSFRDEQYF
>TRBV4-3|TRBJ2-1|.|.
TGCGCCAGCAGCCAAGCGGGGAGCTCCTACAATGAGCAGTTCTTC
CASSQAGSSYNEQFF
>TRBV27|TRBJ2-7|TRBD2|few
TGTGCCAGCAGTTCTCTAGCGGGAGTCCTCTACGAGCAGTACTTC
CASSSLAGVLYEQYF
>TRBV29-1|TRBJ1-2|.|.
TGCAGCGCAGAGGTCGGGGATGGCTACACCTTC
CSAEVGDGYTF
>TRBV2|TRBJ1-4|TRBD1|.
TGTGCCACCTTTGACAGGGGGATAAATGAAAAACTGTTTTTT
CATFDRGINEKLFF
>TRBV5-6|TRBJ1-2|TRBD1|few
TGTGCCAGCAGCTTGCCAGGGACAGACGTCAACTATGGCTACACCTTC
CASSLPGTDVNYGYTF
>TRBV30|TRBJ2-1|TRBD2|few
TGTGCCTGGAGTGTAGGACTAGCGGGAGCAAATGAGCAGTTCTTC
CAWSVGLAGANEQFF
>TRBV30|TRBJ2-1|.|.
TGTGCCTACGGGGGGGTAGGGGGCGCCTACAATGAGCAGTTCTTC
CAYGGVGGAYNEQFF
>TRBV14|TRBJ2-1|.|.
TGTGCCAGCAGCCAAAACGGGAACTCCTACAATGAGCAGTTCTTC
CASSQNGNSYNEQFF
>TRBV28|TRBJ2-3|TRBD1|.
TGTGCCAGCAGATTGGGACAGGGCGGAGATACGCAGTATTTT
CASRLGQGGDTQYF
>TRBV27|TRBJ2-1|TRBD2|once
TGTGCCAGCAGTTTAGCGGGAGTAACAAATGAGCAGTTCTTC
CASSLAGVTNEQFF
>TRBV11-3|TRBJ2-7|TRBD2|.
TGTGCCAGCAGCTCGGGACTACGACCCAACGAGCAGTACTTC
CASSSGLRPNEQYF
>TRBV6-4|TRBJ2-1|TRBD2|.
TGTGCCAGCAGTGAAGCTAGCGGGAGGGTCAATGAGCAGTTCTTC
CASSEASGRVNEQFF
>TRBV5-4|TRBJ1-3|TRBD1|.
TGTGCCAGCAGCCGACAGGGGGGAGGTGGAAACACCATATATTTT
CASSRQGGGGNTIYF
>TRBV30|TRBJ1-4|TRBD1|.
TGTGCCTGGAGGGGGACAGGGAGCGGAGAAAAACTGTTTTTT
CAWRGTGSGEKLFF
>TRBV2|TRBJ1-4|.|.
TGTGCCAGCGGAAGGGGAATCAATGAAAAACTGTTTTTT
CASGRGINEKLFF
>TRBV5-6|TRBJ2-3|.|.
TGTGCCAGCAGCAAACTAACTTCTAGCACAGATACGCAGTATTTT
CASSKLTSSTDTQYF
>TRBV5-1|TRBJ2-1|TRBD1|.
TGCGCCAGCAGCTTCACAGGGGATCGCAATGAGCAGTTCTTC
CASSFTGDRNEQFF
>TRBV4-2|TRBJ2-2|.|few
TGTGCCAGCAGCCAAGATGGGACACATGGTGGGACCGGGGAGCTGTTTTTT
CASSQDGTHGGTGELFF
>TRBV27|TRBJ2-7|TRBD2|.
TGTGCCAGCAGTTTATCAAGCCTAGCGGGAAACGAGCAGTACTTC
CASSLSSLAGNEQYF
>TRBV2|TRBJ2-7|.|.
TGTGCCAGCAGTGTAGGCCAGACAGATTACTACGAGCAGTACTTC
CASSVGQTDYYEQYF
>TRBV14|TRBJ1-1|.|.
TGTGCCAGCAGCCCACAGTATTTAGGTGAAGCTTTCTTT
CASSPQYLGEAFF
>TRBV13|TRBJ2-2|.|.
TGTGCCAGCAGCTTGGCCGGGAACCCCACCGGGGAGCTGTTTTTT
CASSLAGNPTGELFF
>TRBV5-1|TRBJ2-5|TRBD1|.
TGCGCCAGCAGCTCCCTGACAGGGACCGCGGTTCCAGAGACCCAGTACTTC
CASSSLTGTAVPETQYF
>TRBV10-1|TRBJ2-7|.|.
TGCGCCAGCAGGGGGACATATTTTGGTTACGAGCAGTACTTC
CASRGTYFGYEQYF
>TRBV2|TRBJ1-3|.|.
TGTGCCAGCAGTGTTGGGGCATTTGGAAACACCATATATTTT
CASSVGAFGNTIYF